This T cell receptor (beta chain) was found in a study of blood T cell repertoires in COVID-19. The CDR3 is 11 amino acids. V lost 8 bases and J 6 bases, leaving 9 bases between the germline ends. Germline V gene data show CDR1 as LNHDA and CDR2 as SQIVND (reference sequence). Using immunoSEQ multiplex PCR, the repertoire was profiled, and TCRdb retains in-frame clones only, with some absent. The sample has about 230,000 clones, over 80% seen once; the top ten hold more than 25%. The chain recombines TRBV19 with TRBJ2-3; no clear D gene. The sequence was obtained from a man aged 35-49 years with acute or convalescent COVID-19. Sequences were obtained from peripheral blood. The CDR3 nucleotides are TGTGCCAGTCAAGCACCGGATACGCAGTATTTT. This translates into CASQAPDTQYF.